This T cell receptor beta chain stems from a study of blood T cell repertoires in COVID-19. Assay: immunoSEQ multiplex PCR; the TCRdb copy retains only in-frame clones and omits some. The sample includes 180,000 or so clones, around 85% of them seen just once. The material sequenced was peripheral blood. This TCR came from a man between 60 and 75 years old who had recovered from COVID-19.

For the CDR3, the DNA is TGTGCCAGCAGCAGACAGGGGGTTGACACTGAAGCTTTCTTT. Amino acid sequence: CASSRQGVDTEAFF. The gene calls are TRBV7-9 and TRBJ1-1, with 9 bases identical to TRBD1. The CDR3 length is 14 residues. Germline V gene data show CDR1 as SEHNR and CDR2 as FQNEAQ (reference sequence). J gave up 3 bases and V 5 bases, and 4 bases lay outside the gene matches.